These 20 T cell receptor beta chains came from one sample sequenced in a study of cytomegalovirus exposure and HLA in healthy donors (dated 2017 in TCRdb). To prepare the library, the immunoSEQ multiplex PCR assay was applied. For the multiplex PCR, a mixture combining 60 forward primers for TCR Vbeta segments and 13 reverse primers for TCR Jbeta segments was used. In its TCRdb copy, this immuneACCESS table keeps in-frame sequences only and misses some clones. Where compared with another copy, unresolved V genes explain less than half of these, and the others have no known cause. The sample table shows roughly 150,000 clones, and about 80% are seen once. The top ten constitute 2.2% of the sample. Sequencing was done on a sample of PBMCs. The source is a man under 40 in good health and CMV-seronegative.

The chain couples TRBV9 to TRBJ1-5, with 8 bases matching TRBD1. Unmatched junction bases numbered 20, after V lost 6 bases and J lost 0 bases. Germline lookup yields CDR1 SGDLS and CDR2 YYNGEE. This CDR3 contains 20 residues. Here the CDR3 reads CASNPFSETGALDSNQPQHF. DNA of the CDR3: TGTGCCAGCAACCCCTTCTCGGAGACAGGGGCCTTAGATAGCAATCAGCCCCAGCATTTT.

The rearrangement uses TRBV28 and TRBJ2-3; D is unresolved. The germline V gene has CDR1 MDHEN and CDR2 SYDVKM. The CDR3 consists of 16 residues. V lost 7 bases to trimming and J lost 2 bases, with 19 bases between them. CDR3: CASIPPAAKDTDTQYF. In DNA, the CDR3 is TGTGCCAGCATCCCACCGGCAGCGAAAGACACAGATACGCAGTATTTT.

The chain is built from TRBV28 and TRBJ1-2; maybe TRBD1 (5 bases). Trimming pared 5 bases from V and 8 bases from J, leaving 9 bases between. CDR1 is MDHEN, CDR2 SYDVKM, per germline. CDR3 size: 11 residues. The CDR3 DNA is TGTGCCAGCAGTCGGAGACAGGGCTACACCTTC. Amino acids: CASSRRQGYTF.

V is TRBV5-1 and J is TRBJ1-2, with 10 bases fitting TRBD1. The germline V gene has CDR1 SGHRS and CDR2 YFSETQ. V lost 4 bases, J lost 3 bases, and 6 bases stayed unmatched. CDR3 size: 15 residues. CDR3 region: CASSIRDRGYYGYTF. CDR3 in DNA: TGCGCCAGCAGCATCCGGGACAGGGGCTACTATGGCTACACCTTC.

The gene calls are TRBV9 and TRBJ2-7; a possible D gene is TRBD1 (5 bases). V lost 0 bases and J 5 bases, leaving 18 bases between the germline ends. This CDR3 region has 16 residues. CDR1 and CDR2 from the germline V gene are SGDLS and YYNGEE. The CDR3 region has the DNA TGTGCCAGCAGCGTAGACCCTTTCGGCAGGGAAGACGAGCAGTACTTC. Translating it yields CASSVDPFGREDEQYF.

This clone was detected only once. DNA for the CDR3: TGTGCCAGCACCCGGGGGGAAGATACGCAGTATTTT. This codes for CASTRGEDTQYF. The V and J genes are TRBV7-8 and TRBJ2-3, with TRBD2 identical over 7 bases. Germline V gene lookup returns CDR1 SGHVS and CDR2 FQNEAQ. Trimming removed 7 bases from V and 5 bases from J; junction bases left unmatched: 3. The CDR3 is 12 amino acids.

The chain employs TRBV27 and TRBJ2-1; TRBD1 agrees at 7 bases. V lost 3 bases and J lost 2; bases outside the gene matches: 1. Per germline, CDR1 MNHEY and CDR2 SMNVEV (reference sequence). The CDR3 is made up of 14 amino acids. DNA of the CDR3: TGTGCCAGCAGTTTCGACAGGGCCTACAATGAGCAGTTCTTC. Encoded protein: CASSFDRAYNEQFF.

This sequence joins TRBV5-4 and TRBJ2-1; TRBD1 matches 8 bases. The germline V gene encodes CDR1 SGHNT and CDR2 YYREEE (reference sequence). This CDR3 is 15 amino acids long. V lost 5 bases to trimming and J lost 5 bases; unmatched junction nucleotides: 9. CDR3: CASRKTGQGNNEQFF. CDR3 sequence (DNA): TGTGCCAGCAGAAAAACCGGACAGGGTAACAATGAGCAGTTCTTC.

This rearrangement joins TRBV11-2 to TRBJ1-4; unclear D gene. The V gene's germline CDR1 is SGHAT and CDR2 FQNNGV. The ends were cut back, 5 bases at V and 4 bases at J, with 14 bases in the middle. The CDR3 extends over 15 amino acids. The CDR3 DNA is TGTGCCAGCAGCCCTGACGGCGGAGATAATGAAAAACTGTTTTTT. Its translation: CASSPDGGDNEKLFF.

As DNA, the CDR3 is TGTGCCAGTAGTATAGACGGTAGTAGTAACTATGGCTACACCTTC. It encodes CASSIDGSSNYGYTF. The chain couples TRBV19 to TRBJ1-2, with D uncertain. Deletions cut 0 bases from V and 1 base from J, with 9 bases between. Germline V lookup: CDR1 LNHDA, CDR2 SQIVND (reference sequence). This CDR3 comprises 15 residues. The complete variable domain, with remaining parts taken from reference TRBV19 and TRBJ1-2, reads DGGITQSPKYLFRKEGQNVTLSCEQNLNHDAMYWYRQDPGQGLRLIYYSQIVNDFQKGDIAEGYSVSREKKESFPLTVTSAQKNPTAFYLCASSIDGSSNYGYTFGSGTRLTVV.

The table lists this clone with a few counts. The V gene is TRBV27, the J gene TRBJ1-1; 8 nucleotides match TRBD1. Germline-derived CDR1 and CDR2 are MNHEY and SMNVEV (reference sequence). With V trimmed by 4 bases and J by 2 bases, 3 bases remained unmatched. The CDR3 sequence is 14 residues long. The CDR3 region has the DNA TGTGCCAGCAGTTCAGGGGGCGGTAACACTGAAGCTTTCTTT. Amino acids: CASSSGGGNTEAFF.

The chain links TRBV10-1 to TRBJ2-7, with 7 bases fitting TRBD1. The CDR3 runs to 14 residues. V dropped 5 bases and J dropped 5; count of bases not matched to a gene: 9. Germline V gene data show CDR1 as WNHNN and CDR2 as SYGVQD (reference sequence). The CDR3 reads CASSPGTENDEQYF. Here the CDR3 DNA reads TGCGCCAGCAGTCCCGGGACAGAAAATGACGAGCAGTACTTC.

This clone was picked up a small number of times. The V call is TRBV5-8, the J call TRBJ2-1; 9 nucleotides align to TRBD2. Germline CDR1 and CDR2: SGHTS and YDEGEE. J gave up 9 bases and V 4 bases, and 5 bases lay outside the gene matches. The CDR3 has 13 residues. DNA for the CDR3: TGTGCCAGCAGCCTGGCTAGCGGGACTGAGCAGTTCTTC. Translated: CASSLASGTEQFF.

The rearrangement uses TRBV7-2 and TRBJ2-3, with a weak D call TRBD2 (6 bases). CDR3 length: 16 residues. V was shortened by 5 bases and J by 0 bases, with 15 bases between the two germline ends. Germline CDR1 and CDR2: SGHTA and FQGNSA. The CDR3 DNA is TGTGCCAGCAGCCCGTGGGGAGGCAGAAGCACAGATACGCAGTATTTT. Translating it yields CASSPWGGRSTDTQYF. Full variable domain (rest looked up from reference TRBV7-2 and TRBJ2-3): GAGVSQSPSNKVTEKGKDVELRCDPISGHTALYWYRQSLGQGLEFLIYFQGNSAPDKSGLPSDRFSAERTGGSVSTLTIQRTQQEDSAVYLCASSPWGGRSTDTQYFGPGTRLTVL.

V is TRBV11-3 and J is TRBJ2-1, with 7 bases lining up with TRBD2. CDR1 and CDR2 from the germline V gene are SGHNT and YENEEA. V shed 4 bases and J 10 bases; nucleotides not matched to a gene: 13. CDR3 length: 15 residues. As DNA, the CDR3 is TGTGCCAGCAGCTCTCGACTAGCCGCCCCGGGCGAGCAGTTCTTC. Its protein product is CASSSRLAAPGEQFF. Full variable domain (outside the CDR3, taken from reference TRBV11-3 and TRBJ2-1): EAGVVQSPRYKIIEKKQPVAFWCNPISGHNTLYWYLQNLGQGPELLIRYENEEAVDDSQLPKDRFSAERLKGVDSTLKIQPAELGDSAVYLCASSSRLAAPGEQFFGPGTRLTVL.

DNA of the CDR3: TGTGCCAGCAGCTCGGGGGGGGGTGGCACCTACGAGCAGTACTTC. Translating gives CASSSGGGGTYEQYF. The chain is built from TRBV11-3 and TRBJ2-7; TRBD2 matches at 8 bases. Germline trimming cut 4 bases from V and 2 bases from J; bases unmatched to any gene: 7. Germline-derived CDR1 and CDR2 are SGHNT and YENEEA. This CDR3 is 15 amino acids long.

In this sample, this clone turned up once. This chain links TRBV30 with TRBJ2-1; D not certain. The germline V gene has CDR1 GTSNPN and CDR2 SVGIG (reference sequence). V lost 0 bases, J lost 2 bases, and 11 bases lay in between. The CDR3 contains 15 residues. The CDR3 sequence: CAWSVQVLPYNEQFF. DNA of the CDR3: TGTGCCTGGAGTGTACAAGTCCTCCCCTACAATGAGCAGTTCTTC.

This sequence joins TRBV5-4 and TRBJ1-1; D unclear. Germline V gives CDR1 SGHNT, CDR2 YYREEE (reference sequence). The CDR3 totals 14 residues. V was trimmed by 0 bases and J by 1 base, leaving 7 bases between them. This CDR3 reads CASSLGPSNTEAFF. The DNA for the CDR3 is TGTGCCAGCAGCTTGGGTCCGTCGAACACTGAAGCTTTCTTT. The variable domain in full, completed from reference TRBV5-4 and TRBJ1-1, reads ETGVTQSPTHLIKTRGQQVTLRCSSQSGHNTVSWYQQALGQGPQFIFQYYREEENGRGNFPPRFSGLQFPNYSSELNVNALELDDSALYLCASSLGPSNTEAFFGQGTRLTVV.

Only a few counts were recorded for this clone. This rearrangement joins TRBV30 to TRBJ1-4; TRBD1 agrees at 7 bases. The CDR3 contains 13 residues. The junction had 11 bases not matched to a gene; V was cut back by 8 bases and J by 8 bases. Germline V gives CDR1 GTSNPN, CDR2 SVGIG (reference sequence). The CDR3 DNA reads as TGTGCCCAGGGGGGAATGACAAACGAAAAACTGTTTTTT. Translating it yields CAQGGMTNEKLFF.

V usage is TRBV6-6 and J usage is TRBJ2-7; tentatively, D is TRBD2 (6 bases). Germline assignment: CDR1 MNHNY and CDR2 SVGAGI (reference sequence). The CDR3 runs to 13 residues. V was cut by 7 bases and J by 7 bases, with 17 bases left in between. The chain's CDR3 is CASNLAALGEQYF. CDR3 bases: TGTGCCAGCAACTTAGCGGCCCTCGGGGAGCAGTACTTC.